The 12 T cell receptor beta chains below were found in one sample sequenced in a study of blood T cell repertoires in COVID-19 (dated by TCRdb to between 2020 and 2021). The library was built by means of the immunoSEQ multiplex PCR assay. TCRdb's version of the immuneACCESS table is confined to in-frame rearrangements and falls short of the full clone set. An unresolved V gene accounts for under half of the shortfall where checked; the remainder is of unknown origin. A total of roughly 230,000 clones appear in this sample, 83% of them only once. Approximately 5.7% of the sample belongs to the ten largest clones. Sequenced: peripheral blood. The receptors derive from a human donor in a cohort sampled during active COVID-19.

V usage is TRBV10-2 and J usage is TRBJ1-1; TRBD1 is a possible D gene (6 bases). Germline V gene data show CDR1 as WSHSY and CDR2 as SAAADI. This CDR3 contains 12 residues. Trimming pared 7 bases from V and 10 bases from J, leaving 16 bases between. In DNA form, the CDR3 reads TGCGCCAGCAACACACAGGGTTTTGGAGCTTTCTTT. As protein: CASNTQGFGAFF.

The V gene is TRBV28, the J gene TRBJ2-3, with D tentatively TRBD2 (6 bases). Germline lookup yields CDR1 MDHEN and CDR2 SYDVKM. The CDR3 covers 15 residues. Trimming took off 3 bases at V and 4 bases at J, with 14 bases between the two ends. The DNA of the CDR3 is TGTGCCAGCAGTTTGATAGCGGACGCCTCAGATACGCAGTATTTT. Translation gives CASSLIADASDTQYF.

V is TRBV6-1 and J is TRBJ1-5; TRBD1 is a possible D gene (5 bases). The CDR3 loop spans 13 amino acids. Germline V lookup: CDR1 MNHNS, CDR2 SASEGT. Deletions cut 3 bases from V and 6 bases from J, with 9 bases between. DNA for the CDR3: TGTGCCAGCAGTGACAGGGAGGGTCAGCCCCAGCATTTT. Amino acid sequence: CASSDREGQPQHF.

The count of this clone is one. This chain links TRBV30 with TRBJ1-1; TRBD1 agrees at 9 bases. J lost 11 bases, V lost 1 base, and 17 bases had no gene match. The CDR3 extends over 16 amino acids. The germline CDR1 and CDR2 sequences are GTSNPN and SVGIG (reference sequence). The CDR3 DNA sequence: TGTGCCTGGAGTGGAAAAAACCGGGACAGGGAACTTCGGGCTTTCTTT. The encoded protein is CAWSGKNRDRELRAFF.

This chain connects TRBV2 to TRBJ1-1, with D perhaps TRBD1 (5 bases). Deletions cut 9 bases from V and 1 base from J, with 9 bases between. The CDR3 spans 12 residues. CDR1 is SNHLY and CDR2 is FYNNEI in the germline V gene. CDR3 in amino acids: CARQAKNTEAFF. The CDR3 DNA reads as TGTGCCAGACAGGCCAAGAACACTGAAGCTTTCTTT. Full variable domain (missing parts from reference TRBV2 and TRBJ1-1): EPEVTQTPSHQVTQMGQEVILRCVPISNHLYFYWYRQILGQKVEFLVSFYNNEISEKSEIFDDQFSVERPDGSNFTLKIRSTKLEDSAMYFCARQAKNTEAFFGQGTRLTVV.

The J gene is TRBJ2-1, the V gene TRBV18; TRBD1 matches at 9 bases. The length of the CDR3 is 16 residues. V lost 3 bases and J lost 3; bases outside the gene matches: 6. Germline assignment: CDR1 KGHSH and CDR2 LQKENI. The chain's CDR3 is CASSPPGQGFYNEQFF. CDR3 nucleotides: TGTGCCAGCTCACCTCCGGGACAGGGATTCTACAATGAGCAGTTCTTC.

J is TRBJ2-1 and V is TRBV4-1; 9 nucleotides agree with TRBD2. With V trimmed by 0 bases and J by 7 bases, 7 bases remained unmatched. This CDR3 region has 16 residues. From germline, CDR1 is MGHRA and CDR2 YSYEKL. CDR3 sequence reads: CASSQDWAGGLNEQFF. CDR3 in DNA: TGCGCCAGCAGCCAAGATTGGGCGGGAGGGCTGAATGAGCAGTTCTTC.

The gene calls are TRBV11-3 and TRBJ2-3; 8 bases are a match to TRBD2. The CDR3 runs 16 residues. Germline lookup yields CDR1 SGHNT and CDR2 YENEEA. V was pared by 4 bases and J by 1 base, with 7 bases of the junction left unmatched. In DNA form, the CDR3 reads TGTGCCAGCAGCTCGGGACTAGGGTCGGGCACAGATACGCAGTATTTT. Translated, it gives CASSSGLGSGTDTQYF. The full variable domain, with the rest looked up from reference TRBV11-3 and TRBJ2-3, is EAGVVQSPRYKIIEKKQPVAFWCNPISGHNTLYWYLQNLGQGPELLIRYENEEAVDDSQLPKDRFSAERLKGVDSTLKIQPAELGDSAVYLCASSSGLGSGTDTQYFGPGTRLTVL.

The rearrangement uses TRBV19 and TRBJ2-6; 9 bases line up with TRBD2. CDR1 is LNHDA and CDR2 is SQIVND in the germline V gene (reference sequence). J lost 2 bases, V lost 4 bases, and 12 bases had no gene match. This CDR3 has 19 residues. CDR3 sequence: CASSNLAGGGAPGANVLTF. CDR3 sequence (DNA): TGTGCCAGTAGTAATCTTGCTGGCGGGGGGGCTCCTGGGGCCAACGTCCTGACTTTC.

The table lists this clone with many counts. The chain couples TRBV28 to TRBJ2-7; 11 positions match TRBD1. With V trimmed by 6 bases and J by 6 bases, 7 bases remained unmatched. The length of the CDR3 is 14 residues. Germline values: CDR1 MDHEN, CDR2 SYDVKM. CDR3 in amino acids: CASRQTGTGGEQYF. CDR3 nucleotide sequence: TGTGCCAGCAGGCAAACCGGGACAGGGGGCGAGCAGTACTTC. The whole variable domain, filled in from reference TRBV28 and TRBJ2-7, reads DVKVTQSSRYLVKRTGEKVFLECVQDMDHENMFWYRQDPGLGLRLIYFSYDVKMKEKGDIPEGYSVSREKKERFSLILESASTNQTSMYLCASRQTGTGGEQYFGPGTRLTVT.

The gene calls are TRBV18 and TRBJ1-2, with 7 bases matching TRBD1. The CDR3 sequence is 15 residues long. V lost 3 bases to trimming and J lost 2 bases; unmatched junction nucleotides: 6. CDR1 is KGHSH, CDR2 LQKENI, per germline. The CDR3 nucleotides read TGTGCCAGCTCACCCTCGACAGGGTCCAACTATGGCTACACCTTC. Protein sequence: CASSPSTGSNYGYTF.

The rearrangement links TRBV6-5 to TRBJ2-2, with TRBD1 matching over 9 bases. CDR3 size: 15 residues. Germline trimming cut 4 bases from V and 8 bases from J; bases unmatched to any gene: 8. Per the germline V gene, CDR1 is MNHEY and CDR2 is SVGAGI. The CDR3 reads CASSFEDRGRGELFF. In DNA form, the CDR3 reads TGTGCCAGCAGTTTTGAGGACAGGGGTCGAGGGGAGCTGTTTTTT.